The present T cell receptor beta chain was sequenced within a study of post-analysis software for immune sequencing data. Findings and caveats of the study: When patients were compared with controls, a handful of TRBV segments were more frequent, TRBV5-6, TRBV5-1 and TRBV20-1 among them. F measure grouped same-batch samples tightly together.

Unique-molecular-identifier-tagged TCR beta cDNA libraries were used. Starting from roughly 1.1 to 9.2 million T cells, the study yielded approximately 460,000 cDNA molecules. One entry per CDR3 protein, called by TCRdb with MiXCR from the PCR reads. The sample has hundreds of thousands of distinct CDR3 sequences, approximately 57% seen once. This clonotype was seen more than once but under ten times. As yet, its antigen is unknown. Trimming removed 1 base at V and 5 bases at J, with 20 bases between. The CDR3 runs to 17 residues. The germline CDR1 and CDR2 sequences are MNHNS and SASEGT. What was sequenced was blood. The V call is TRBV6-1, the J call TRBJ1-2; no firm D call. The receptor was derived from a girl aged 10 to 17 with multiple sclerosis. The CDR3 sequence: CASSEGGLPYWWYGYTF. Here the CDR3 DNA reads TGTGCCAGCAGTGAAGGCGGGCTGCCCTATTGGTGGTATGGCTACACCTTC.